Following are 27 T cell receptor beta chains from one sample sequenced in a study of blood T cell repertoires in COVID-19 (dated by TCRdb to about 2020). To prepare the library, the immunoSEQ multiplex PCR assay was applied. As stored in TCRdb, this immuneACCESS dataset retains in-frame rearrangements with V and J assigned. A fraction of the clones does not appear; measured against another copy, unresolved V genes explain less than half of the discrepancy, and the remainder lacks a known reason. The sample contains around 300,000 clones, about 91% of them found a single time. The top ten hold under 2% of the sample. Material: peripheral blood. These receptors were obtained from a young woman with COVID-19, enrolled during active disease.

This sequence joins TRBV3-1 (or the pseudogene TRBV3-2) and TRBJ1-2; a weak D match, TRBD1 (5 bases). CDR3 length: 14 residues. V shed 4 bases and J shed 3 bases, with 12 bases lying between them. Germline assignment: CDR1 LGHDT and CDR2 YNNKEL (reference sequence). The CDR3 nucleotides are TGTGCCAGCAGCCCCCGCGGGGCCTACTATGGCTACACCTTC. This translates into CASSPRGAYYGYTF.

The chain carries TRBV7-9 and TRBJ1-2, with D hard to call. The CDR3 consists of 13 residues. The germline gives CDR1 SEHNR, CDR2 FQNEAQ (reference sequence). Between the trimmed V and J ends, which lost 2 bases and 5 bases, there was a span of 9 bases. The CDR3 is CASSLLTAYGYTF. CDR3 nucleotides: TGTGCCAGCAGCTTATTAACAGCTTATGGCTACACCTTC.

The genes are TRBV14 and TRBJ1-3; tentative D call: TRBD1 (6 bases). The ends were cut back, 6 bases at V and 3 bases at J, with 18 bases in the middle. The CDR3 length is 16 residues. Germline V gene data show CDR1 as SGHDN and CDR2 as FVKESK. Here the CDR3 reads CASSPLQGSDGNTIYF. CDR3 sequence (DNA): TGTGCCAGCAGTCCATTACAGGGATCCGATGGAAACACCATATATTTT.

The V call is TRBV4-2, the J call TRBJ2-3, with 9 positions matching TRBD2. Germline CDR1 and CDR2: LGHNA and YNFKEQ. The CDR3 is 16 amino acids. V shed 0 bases and J 4 bases; nucleotides not matched to a gene: 5. The CDR3 here is CASSQDFSGGADTQYF. The DNA for the CDR3 is TGTGCCAGCAGCCAAGATTTTAGCGGGGGTGCAGATACGCAGTATTTT.

V usage is TRBV7-2 and J usage is TRBJ1-1; 7 nucleotides match TRBD1. Unmatched junction bases numbered 2, after V lost 3 bases and J lost 4 bases. Germline-derived CDR1 and CDR2 are SGHTA and FQGNSA. This CDR3 has 13 residues. The CDR3 is CASSFTGATEAFF. As DNA, the CDR3 is TGTGCCAGCAGCTTCACAGGGGCCACTGAAGCTTTCTTT.

The chain carries TRBV7-6 and TRBJ2-2, with unresolved D. The germline V gene has CDR1 SGHVS and CDR2 FNYEAQ. The V end lost 2 bases, the J end lost 5 bases, and 6 bases lay between the germline ends. The CDR3 contains 13 residues. CDR3 amino acids: CASSLIRTGELFF. CDR3 DNA sequence: TGTGCCAGCAGCTTAATCCGTACCGGGGAGCTGTTTTTT.

The chain recombines TRBV5-6 with TRBJ2-7; D may be TRBD1 (5 bases). The CDR3 covers 14 residues. CDR1 SGHDT and CDR2 YYEEEE come from the germline V gene. The germline V and J ends were trimmed by 4 bases and 1 base, with 12 bases remaining between them. The CDR3 spells CASSPMGQSYEQYV. CDR3 sequence (DNA): TGTGCCAGCAGCCCTATGGGGCAGTCCTACGAGCAGTACGTC.

This chain joins TRBV19 and TRBJ1-5, with D tentatively TRBD1 (5 bases). The CDR3 totals 13 residues. The germline gives CDR1 LNHDA, CDR2 SQIVND (reference sequence). V lost 10 bases and J lost 7, with 17 bases in between. The CDR3 DNA is TGTGCCACCTCAGGGCGGGGAAACCAGCCCCAGCATTTT. It codes for CATSGRGNQPQHF.

The chain carries TRBV30 and TRBJ1-2, with D maybe TRBD1 (6 bases). The CDR3 consists of 17 residues. V shed 8 bases and J shed 1 base, with 26 bases lying between them. Germline V gene data show CDR1 as GTSNPN and CDR2 as SVGIG (reference sequence). CDR3 sequence reads: CAGLGQGSLPHNYGYTF. CDR3 sequence (DNA): TGTGCCGGATTGGGGCAGGGGAGCCTCCCGCATAACTATGGCTACACCTTC.

The chain joins TRBV10-3 to TRBJ1-6; 10 positions match TRBD1. Losses at the gene ends were 6 bases for V and 7 bases for J; bases not matched to a gene: 6. The CDR3 sequence is 15 residues long. The germline V gene has CDR1 ENHRY and CDR2 SYGVKD. For the CDR3, the DNA is TGTGCCATCAGACCGGGACAGGGGTTAAATTCACCCCTCCACTTT. Its protein product is CAIRPGQGLNSPLHF.

V is TRBV19 and J is TRBJ2-3; the D gene is possibly TRBD1 (5 bases). The CDR3 contains 17 residues. Trimming pared 1 base from V and 4 bases from J, leaving 18 bases between. In germline, CDR1 is LNHDA, CDR2 SQIVND (reference sequence). CDR3 region: CASSIGSFGGAADTQYF. DNA of the CDR3: TGTGCCAGTAGTATAGGTAGTTTTGGTGGGGCGGCAGATACGCAGTATTTT.

This clone was counted between two and nine times. The CDR3 coding sequence is TGTGCCAGTAGTCGACTAGACCAAGAGACCCAGTACTTC. Translated, it gives CASSRLDQETQYF. The chain combines TRBV19 with TRBJ2-5; maybe TRBD2 (6 bases). The ends were cut back, 5 bases at V and 0 bases at J, with 7 bases in the middle. Germline CDR1 is LNHDA and CDR2 is SQIVND (reference sequence). This CDR3 has 13 residues. The whole variable domain, remainder taken from reference TRBV19 and TRBJ2-5, is DGGITQSPKYLFRKEGQNVTLSCEQNLNHDAMYWYRQDPGQGLRLIYYSQIVNDFQKGDIAEGYSVSREKKESFPLTVTSAQKNPTAFYLCASSRLDQETQYFGPGTRLLVL.

Comment on this clone: Additional DNA sequences in this sample encode the identical CDR3. The V call is TRBV5-1, the J call TRBJ1-1; D unclear. Germline assignment: CDR1 SGHRS and CDR2 YFSETQ. V was clipped by 0 bases and J by 1 base, with 7 bases between them. This CDR3 is 14 amino acids long. Here the CDR3 reads CASSLAQSNTEAFF. CDR3 DNA sequence: TGCGCCAGCAGCTTGGCTCAGTCGAACACTGAAGCTTTCTTT.

This sequence joins TRBV5-1 and TRBJ2-3; 8 bases line up with TRBD2. CDR3 size: 14 residues. Germline lookup yields CDR1 SGHRS and CDR2 YFSETQ. V was pared by 6 bases and J by 3 bases, with 6 bases of the junction left unmatched. The CDR3 loop reads CASNLGGGTDTQYF. In DNA, the CDR3 is TGCGCCAGCAACCTTGGCGGGGGGACAGATACGCAGTATTTT.

The chain has TRBV6-5 and TRBJ1-1, with a tentative D call TRBD1 (6 bases). The CDR3 length is 12 residues. Trimming took 5 bases from V and 7 from J, leaving 11 bases between them. Germline values: CDR1 MNHEY, CDR2 SVGAGI. CDR3 loop: CASSQGYGEAFF. The CDR3 coding sequence is TGTGCCAGCAGTCAGGGGTACGGTGAAGCTTTCTTT.

Comments on this clone: In the same sample, other DNA sequences code for this CDR3. This chain connects TRBV29-1 to TRBJ1-2, with D possibly being TRBD1 (6 bases). Looked up from germline, CDR1 is SQVTM and CDR2 is ANQGSEA. This CDR3 is 12 amino acids long. The V end lost 2 bases, the J end lost 5 bases, and 9 bases lay between the germline ends. The DNA of the CDR3 is TGCAGCGTTGAAAGGGGGGGGTATGGCTACACCTTC. Amino acids: CSVERGGYGYTF.

This clone has just one count. This rearrangement joins TRBV12-3 or TRBV12-4 to TRBJ1-4; a possible D gene is TRBD1 (6 bases). Trimming cost V 3 bases and J 8 bases, with 10 bases left between them. The CDR3 is 13 residues long. The CDR3: CASSLYQGEKLFF. For the CDR3, the DNA is TGTGCCAGCAGTTTGTATCAGGGGGAAAAACTGTTTTTT.

This chain joins TRBV6-5 and TRBJ1-2; tentatively, D is TRBD1 (5 bases). V lost 7 bases and J 5 bases, leaving 14 bases between the germline ends. Germline loops: CDR1 MNHEY, CDR2 SVGAGI. The CDR3 covers 13 residues. The CDR3 sequence is CASKGQGVYGYTF. DNA for the CDR3: TGTGCCAGCAAAGGGCAGGGCGTTTATGGCTACACCTTC.

This clone occurred a few times. CDR3 nucleotide sequence: TGTGCCAGCACCATAAAGTGGGGAGATGGCTACACCTTC. Encoded protein: CASTIKWGDGYTF. The genes are TRBV2 and TRBJ1-2; D is ambiguous. The germline gives CDR1 SNHLY, CDR2 FYNNEI. The CDR3 is made up of 13 amino acids. V lost 7 bases and J 6 bases, leaving 15 bases between the germline ends. Full variable domain (outside the CDR3, taken from reference TRBV2 and TRBJ1-2): EPEVTQTPSHQVTQMGQEVILRCVPISNHLYFYWYRQILGQKVEFLVSFYNNEISEKSEIFDDQFSVERPDGSNFTLKIRSTKLEDSAMYFCASTIKWGDGYTFGSGTRLTVV.

CDR3 sequence reads: CASSSPGQANTIYF. CDR3 nucleotides: TGTGCCAGCTCATCTCCGGGACAAGCAAACACCATATATTTT. The rearrangement joins TRBV18 to TRBJ1-3; the D gene is possibly TRBD1 (6 bases). Per germline, CDR1 KGHSH and CDR2 LQKENI. The CDR3 length is 14 residues. Trimming removed 5 bases from V and 6 bases from J, with 14 bases in between.

This clone was detected once. The chain combines TRBV24-1 with TRBJ1-1, with TRBD1 matching over 9 bases. CDR3 length: 12 amino acids. Germline trimming cut 5 bases from V and 6 bases from J; bases unmatched to any gene: 0. Germline assignment: CDR1 KGHDR and CDR2 SFDVKD. The CDR3 protein is CATSGQGAEAFF. CDR3 coding DNA: TGTGCCACCAGTGGACAGGGGGCTGAAGCTTTCTTT.

This clone was found once. The rearrangement uses TRBV5-4 and TRBJ2-5; 7 bases fit TRBD2. CDR3 length: 16 amino acids. Germline CDR1 reads SGHNT; CDR2 reads YYREEE (reference sequence). The junction had 12 bases not matched to a gene; V was cut back by 3 bases and J by 4 bases. The CDR3: CASSSPTAGVGETQYF. CDR3 in DNA: TGTGCCAGCAGCTCCCCGACGGCGGGAGTGGGAGAGACCCAGTACTTC.

The chain carries TRBV28 and TRBJ2-7; TRBD2 agrees at 7 bases. Trimming removed 9 bases from V and 2 bases from J; junction bases left unmatched: 7. Germline-derived CDR1 and CDR2 are MDHEN and SYDVKM. This CDR3 region has 13 residues. CDR3 DNA: TGTGCCAGGGGGGGGGACTCCACCTACGAGCAGTACTTC. Residues: CARGGDSTYEQYF. The complete variable domain, with remaining parts taken from reference TRBV28 and TRBJ2-7, reads DVKVTQSSRYLVKRTGEKVFLECVQDMDHENMFWYRQDPGLGLRLIYFSYDVKMKEKGDIPEGYSVSREKKERFSLILESASTNQTSMYLCARGGDSTYEQYFGPGTRLTVT.

V gene TRBV2 combines with J gene TRBJ2-3; 11 positions match TRBD2. CDR1 is SNHLY, CDR2 FYNNEI, per germline. The CDR3 spans 16 residues. The trim removed 9 bases at V and 1 base at J, leaving 9 bases unmatched. The CDR3 coding sequence is TGTGCCAGTATCGAGGCTAGCGGGGGGCGCACAGATACGCAGTATTTT. It specifies CASIEASGGRTDTQYF. Full variable domain (missing parts from reference TRBV2 and TRBJ2-3): EPEVTQTPSHQVTQMGQEVILRCVPISNHLYFYWYRQILGQKVEFLVSFYNNEISEKSEIFDDQFSVERPDGSNFTLKIRSTKLEDSAMYFCASIEASGGRTDTQYFGPGTRLTVL.

The chain links TRBV5-1 to TRBJ2-6; D is undetermined. CDR3 length: 16 amino acids. The V end was cut by 2 bases, the J end by 2 bases, with 11 bases between. Germline CDR1 is SGHRS and CDR2 is YFSETQ. The CDR3 is CASSLLSRAGANVLTF. DNA of the CDR3: TGCGCCAGCAGCTTATTGTCCCGGGCTGGGGCCAACGTCCTGACTTTC.

This clone was picked up a small number of times. This chain joins TRBV28 and TRBJ1-6; D unresolved. CDR1 and CDR2 from the germline V gene are MDHEN and SYDVKM. The V gene lost 3 bases and the J gene lost 12 bases, with 9 bases spanning the gap. The length of the CDR3 is 12 residues. CDR3 nucleotides: TGTGCCAGCAGTTTGGGCCATCAACCCCTCCACTTT. Encoded protein: CASSLGHQPLHF.

The chain employs TRBV29-1 and TRBJ1-1; no reliable D call. The CDR3 contains 15 residues. V lost 2 bases to trimming and J lost 1 base, with 14 bases between them. Germline V CDR1 and CDR2: SQVTM, ANQGSEA. CDR3 nucleotides: TGCAGCGTTGAAAACCCCACCTCGGGGAACACTGAAGCTTTCTTT. The encoded protein is CSVENPTSGNTEAFF.